A selection of T cell receptor beta chains follows, all from one sample in a study of shared clonotypes between healthy human individuals. TCRdb keeps only in-frame clones here, not all; method: immunoSEQ multiplex PCR. The sample lists approximately 2,000,000 clones, 93% occurring once. Source material: naive CD8+ T cells from PBMCs. The receptors were sampled from a man younger than 30 in good health. Some clones in this sample may be carry-over from other donors' samples. Both conserved end residues are part of each CDR3. A D gene is named only where the DNA matches it firmly. Where a row states a size, it is once, few, many or the class of an expanded clone; other rows omit it.

j_gene | abundance | d_gene | v_gene | CDR3nt | CDR3aa
TRBJ2-2 | . | TRBD1 | TRBV29-1 | TGCAGCGCGACAGGGTACACCGGGGAGCTGTTTTTT | CSATGYTGELFF
TRBJ2-2 | once | . | TRBV13 | TGTGCCAGCATACTAATCCGGGACAACCCTGGCACCGGGGAGCTGTTTTTT | CASILIRDNPGTGELFF
TRBJ2-5 | . | . | TRBV5-6 | TGTGCCAGCAGCCCCGCCACAGGGTATCGAGAGACCCAGTACTTC | CASSPATGYRETQYF
TRBJ2-1 | . | . | TRBV4-1 | TGCGCCAGCAGCCAAGTTCAGGGGGGCAGCTCCTACAATGAGCAGTTCTTC | CASSQVQGGSSYNEQFF
TRBJ1-3 | once | . | TRBV28 | TGTGCCAGCAGTTTGGCCATGAGGAGCTCTGGAAACACCATATATTTT | CASSLAMRSSGNTIYF
TRBJ2-1 | . | TRBD2 | TRBV25-1 | TGTGCCAGCAGTGGGAAACAATGGGCGGGGGGGACTTACAATGAGCAGTTCTTC | CASSGKQWAGGTYNEQFF
TRBJ2-3 | . | TRBD1 | TRBV27 | TGTGCCAGCAGTTCATTAGGGACAGGGGGTTGGGATACGCAGTATTTT | CASSSLGTGGWDTQYF
TRBJ2-1 | . | TRBD2 | TRBV7-9 | TGTGCCAGCAGCTTGAAGGCGGGAGAACAGAATGAGCAGTTCTTC | CASSLKAGEQNEQFF
TRBJ2-2 | . | . | TRBV7-2 | TGTGCCAGCGAAAATATACATATAGCGAACACCGGGGAGCTGTTTTTT | CASENIHIANTGELFF
TRBJ2-7 | once | TRBD2 | TRBV28 | TGTGCCAGCAGGACTAGCGGGAGACGATTCTCCGAGCAGTACTTC | CASRTSGRRFSEQYF
TRBJ2-7 | . | . | TRBV5-4 | TGTGCCAGCAGCTTGGGAGACATAGACTACGAGCAGTACTTC | CASSLGDIDYEQYF
TRBJ1-1 | . | . | TRBV27 | TGTGCCAGCAGTTTTTCTGGGAACACTGAAGCTTTCTTT | CASSFSGNTEAFF
TRBJ2-7 | . | TRBD2 | TRBV27 | TGTGCCAGCAGTTTATCGCGGGGGACCTACGAGCAGTACTTC | CASSLSRGTYEQYF
TRBJ2-1 | . | . | TRBV9 | TGTGCCAGCAGCGTAGGGGGAGGAAGGAATGAGCAGTTCTTC | CASSVGGGRNEQFF
TRBJ2-7 | . | . | TRBV2 | TGTGCCAGCAGTGGCAGGGACACCTACGAGCAGTACTTC | CASSGRDTYEQYF
TRBJ1-4 | . | . | TRBV9 | TGTGCCAGCAGCGACCCCGGTCGGGGTGCTAATGAAAAACTGTTTTTT | CASSDPGRGANEKLFF
TRBJ2-5 | . | . | TRBV7-9 | TGTGCCAGCAGCTTAGTAGGGGGCCAAGAGACCCAGTACTTC | CASSLVGGQETQYF
TRBJ2-5 | . | . | TRBV5-6 | TGTGCCAGCACCGGCCCCCGGAGGGAGACCCAGTACTTC | CASTGPRRETQYF
TRBJ1-2 | once | . | TRBV25-1 | TGTGCCAGCAGTCAGGACGGACCGGGACACGGAGACTATGGCTACACCTTC | CASSQDGPGHGDYGYTF
TRBJ2-7 | . | TRBD1 | TRBV27 | TGTGCCAGCGCCCATTCTCCCGGACAGGGCAGGAGAGAGCAGTACTTC | CASAHSPGQGRREQYF
TRBJ1-1 | few | . | TRBV7-9 | TGTGCCAGCAGCTCCAATGTGATGAACACTGAAGCTTTCTTT | CASSSNVMNTEAFF
TRBJ2-7 | . | TRBD2 | TRBV30 | TGTGCCTGGAGGGGACTAGCGGGAGGCACGGGTTACGAGCAGTACTTC | CAWRGLAGGTGYEQYF
TRBJ2-7 | once | . | TRBV7-9 | TGTGCCAGCAGCTTAGCGATCTCGGGGGTTGGTGTGAACGAGCAGTACTTC | CASSLAISGVGVNEQYF
TRBJ2-5 | . | TRBD2 | TRBV11-2 | TGTGCCAGCAGCTTAGGACTAGCGGGAGTTCTGGAGGGAGAGACCCAGTACTTC | CASSLGLAGVLEGETQYF
TRBJ2-6 | . | TRBD1 | TRBV7-2 | TGTGCCAGCAGCTCTCGGACAGGTGGGGCAGCTGGGGCCAACGTCCTGACTTTC | CASSSRTGGAAGANVLTF
TRBJ1-4 | once | . | TRBV27 | TGTGCCAGCACCCCGACAGGATCTAATGAAAAACTGTTTTTT | CASTPTGSNEKLFF
TRBJ1-3 | . | . | TRBV30 | TGTGCCTGGTTAGGGCGAGGGGCAAACACCATATATTTT | CAWLGRGANTIYF
TRBJ2-1 | . | TRBD2 | TRBV9 | TGTGCCAGCAGCTCCCGGACTAGCGGGGTTCTAAATGAGCAGTTCTTC | CASSSRTSGVLNEQFF
TRBJ2-6 | . | . | TRBV28 | TGTGCCAGCAGTGACATCCGGGGTTCTGGGGCCAACGTCCTGACTTTC | CASSDIRGSGANVLTF
TRBJ2-7 | . | . | TRBV4-1 | TGCGCCAGCAGCCAATTGCCGCGGGGCCCCTACGAGCAGTACTTC | CASSQLPRGPYEQYF